This TCR beta chain originates from a study of a mutant IDH1 vaccine in newly diagnosed glioma. The wider study: In weeks 1, 3, 5, 7, 11, 15, 19 and 23, patients were vaccinated.

Time point defined: week 11, during vaccination. The vaccine gave 300 ug of a 20-mer mutant IDH1 peptide subcutaneously per dose. This clone was seen only a few times. No antigen is known for it. The data were produced by immunoSEQ multiplex PCR, yet TCRdb's version contains in-frame clones alone and is incomplete. The sample consists of about 40,000 clones, 65% to 85% of them appearing once. V lost 2 bases, J lost 4 bases, and 11 bases lay in between. The CDR3 has 14 residues. Germline V CDR1 and CDR2: MNHNS, SASEGT. The TCR originated in a man aged 35-49 years with glioma. The gene calls are TRBV6-1 and TRBJ1-2; D gene ambiguous. The sequencing here drew on PBMCs, taken from a glioma patient whose treatment included an IDH1 peptide vaccine. In DNA form, the CDR3 reads TGTGCCAGCAGTGAACCCGGCAGCTCCTATGGCTACACCTTC. As protein: CASSEPGSSYGYTF.